These 2 T cell receptor beta chains were all obtained from the same sample, sequenced in a study of blood T cell repertoires in COVID-19. Data came from immunoSEQ multiplex PCR; TCRdb stores just in-frame clones and leaves some out. Of some 250,000 clones in the sample, approximately 82% are singletons; the top ten hold 5.7%. Input material: peripheral blood. These receptor sequences come from a man older than 75 with acute or convalescent COVID-19.

V gene TRBV30 combines with J gene TRBJ1-4; 8 bases align to TRBD1. This CDR3 region has 15 residues. V was pared by 3 bases and J by 4 bases, with 7 bases of the junction left unmatched. Germline CDR1 and CDR2: GTSNPN and SVGIG (reference sequence). The CDR3 DNA follows: TGTGCCTGGAGCGAAGACAGGGGTTATAATGAAAAACTGTTTTTT. Translation: CAWSEDRGYNEKLFF.

This chain uses TRBV5-1 with TRBJ2-3; 7 nucleotides line up with TRBD2. Germline loops: CDR1 SGHRS, CDR2 YFSETQ. The V gene end was trimmed by 4 bases and the J gene end by 4 bases; junction bases not matched to a gene: 12. The CDR3 covers 16 residues. This chain's CDR3 is CASSEDGTTPADTQYF. The CDR3 DNA reads as TGCGCCAGCAGCGAGGACGGGACTACTCCCGCAGATACGCAGTATTTT.